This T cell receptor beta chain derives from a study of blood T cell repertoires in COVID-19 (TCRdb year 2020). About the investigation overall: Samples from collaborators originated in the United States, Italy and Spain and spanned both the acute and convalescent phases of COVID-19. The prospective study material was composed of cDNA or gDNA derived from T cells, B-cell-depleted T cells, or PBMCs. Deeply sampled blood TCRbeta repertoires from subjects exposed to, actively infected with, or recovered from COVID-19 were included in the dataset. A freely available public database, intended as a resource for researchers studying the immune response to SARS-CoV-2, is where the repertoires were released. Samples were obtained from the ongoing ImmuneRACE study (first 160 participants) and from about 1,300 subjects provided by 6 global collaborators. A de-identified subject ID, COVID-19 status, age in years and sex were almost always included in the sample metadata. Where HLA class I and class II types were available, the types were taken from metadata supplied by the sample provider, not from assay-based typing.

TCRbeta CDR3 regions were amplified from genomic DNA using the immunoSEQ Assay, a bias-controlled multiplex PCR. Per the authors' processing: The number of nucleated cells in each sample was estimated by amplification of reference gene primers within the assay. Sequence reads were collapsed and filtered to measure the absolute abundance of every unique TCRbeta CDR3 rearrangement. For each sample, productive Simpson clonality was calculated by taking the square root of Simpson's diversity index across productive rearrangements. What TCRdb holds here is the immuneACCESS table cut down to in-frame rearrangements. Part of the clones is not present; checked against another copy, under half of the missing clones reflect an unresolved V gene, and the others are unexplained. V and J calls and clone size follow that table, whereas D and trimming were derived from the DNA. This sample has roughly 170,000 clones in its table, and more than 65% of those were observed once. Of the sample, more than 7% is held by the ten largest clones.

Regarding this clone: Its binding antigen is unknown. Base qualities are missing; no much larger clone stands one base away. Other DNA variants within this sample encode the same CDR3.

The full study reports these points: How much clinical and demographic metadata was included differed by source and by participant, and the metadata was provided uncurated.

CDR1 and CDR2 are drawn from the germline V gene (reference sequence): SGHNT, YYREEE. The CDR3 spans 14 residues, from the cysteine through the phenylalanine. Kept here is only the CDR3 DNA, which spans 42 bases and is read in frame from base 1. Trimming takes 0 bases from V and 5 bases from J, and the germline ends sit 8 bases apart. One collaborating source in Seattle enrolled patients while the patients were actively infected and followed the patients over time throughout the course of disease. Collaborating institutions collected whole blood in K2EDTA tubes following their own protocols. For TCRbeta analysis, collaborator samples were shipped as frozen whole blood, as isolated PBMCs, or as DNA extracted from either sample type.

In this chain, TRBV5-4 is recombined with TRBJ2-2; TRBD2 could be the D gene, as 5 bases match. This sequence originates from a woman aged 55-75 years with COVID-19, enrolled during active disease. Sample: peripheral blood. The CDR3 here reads CASSLGRGTGELFF. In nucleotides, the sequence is TGTGCCAGCAGCTTGGGACGCGGGACCGGGGAGCTGTTTTTT.